The next 25 T cell receptor beta chains were all read from a single sample in a study of CD8 T cells in Susac syndrome. With random hexamers, reverse transcription was performed on about 0.45 to 1 ug of RNA. From the immunoSEQ multiplex PCR reads, TCRdb called clonotypes with MiXCR, one entry per CDR3 protein. The repertoire holds about 120,000 distinct CDR3 sequences, with 96% as singletons. The sequencing sample was made of CD4+ T cells from PBMCs. The receptors were gathered from a human donor with Susac syndrome.

Points on this clonotype: At one of its ends the junction is not consistent with the germline gene, which may arise from a read error. V and J are TRBV6-2 or TRBV6-3 and TRBJ1-5, with D possibly matching TRBD1 (6 bases). Germline values: CDR1 MNHEY, CDR2 SVGEGT. CDR3 size: 13 residues. The CDR3 DNA reads as TGTGCCAGCAAGATTGGGGGCAAACAGCCCCAGCATTTT. Residues: CASKIGGKQPQHF.

The CDR3 sequence: CAWSTGDTEAFF. The CDR3 DNA is TGTGCCTGGAGTACAGGAGACACTGAAGCTTTCTTT. V is TRBV30 and J is TRBJ1-1, with a possible D match to TRBD1 (5 bases). CDR1 GTSNPN and CDR2 SVGIG come from the germline V gene (reference sequence). The germline V and J ends were trimmed by 2 bases and 3 bases, with 7 bases remaining between them. CDR3 length: 12 residues.

The chain recombines TRBV5-1 with TRBJ1-3; 7 bases agree with TRBD1. V was clipped by 5 bases and J by 1 base; unmatched bases: 3. The germline gives CDR1 SGHRS, CDR2 YFSETQ. The CDR3 consists of 14 residues. The CDR3 is CASRPTGSGNTIYF. The CDR3, as DNA: TGCGCCAGCAGGCCGACAGGGTCTGGAAACACCATATATTTT. Combining the CDR3 with reference TRBV5-1 and TRBJ1-3 gives the whole variable domain KAGVTQTPRYLIKTRGQQVTLSCSPISGHRSVSWYQQTPGQGLQFLFEYFSETQRNKGNFPGRFSGRQFSNSRSEMNVSTLELGDSALYLCASRPTGSGNTIYFGEGSWLTVV.

In its sample, this clonotype was seen once. The chain combines TRBV25-1 with TRBJ2-1; 8 nucleotides match TRBD1. Germline V CDR1 and CDR2: MGHDK, SYGVNS. The CDR3 has 13 residues. The V gene end was trimmed by 3 bases and the J gene end by 9 bases; junction bases not matched to a gene: 4. The CDR3 DNA reads TGTGCCAGCAGTGACGGACAGGGAGGTGAGCAGTTCTTC. Translated: CASSDGQGGEQFF.

The J gene is TRBJ1-1, the V gene TRBV30, with 7 bases that match TRBD1. Germline assignment: CDR1 GTSNPN and CDR2 SVGIG (reference sequence). V lost 4 bases and J lost 5; bases outside the gene matches: 7. This CDR3 is built from 13 residues. This CDR3 reads CAWTRDRWTEAFF. CDR3 sequence (DNA): TGTGCCTGGACTCGGGACAGATGGACTGAAGCTTTCTTT.

The V call is TRBV29-1, the J call TRBJ2-7; 8 bases are shared with TRBD1. The CDR3 loop spans 12 amino acids. V was pared by 7 bases and J by 6 bases, with 8 bases of the junction left unmatched. The germline CDR1 and CDR2 sequences are SQVTM and ANQGSEA. This CDR3 is CSARQGSGEQYF. The CDR3 DNA is TGCAGCGCGCGACAGGGGTCGGGCGAGCAGTACTTC.

In its sample, this clonotype was seen once. The chain carries TRBV4-1 and TRBJ2-5; TRBD2 agrees at 8 bases. The CDR3 runs to 16 residues. The germline V gene encodes CDR1 MGHRA and CDR2 YSYEKL. Losses at the gene ends were 0 bases for V and 5 bases for J; bases not matched to a gene: 8. The CDR3 bases are TGCGCCAGCAGCCAAGATCTCGGGAGGGCCTTTGAGACCCAGTACTTC. This translates into CASSQDLGRAFETQYF.

DNA for the CDR3: TGTGCCAGCTCGACAACAGCCCTGGGAGGAGAGACCCAGTACTTC. Amino acid sequence: CASSTTALGGETQYF. The gene calls are TRBV18 and TRBJ2-5; TRBD2 is a possible D gene (6 bases). V gave up 6 bases and J gave up 4 bases, with 18 bases separating them. CDR1 KGHSH and CDR2 LQKENI come from the germline V gene. This CDR3 is built from 15 residues.

This chain connects TRBV29-1 to TRBJ1-4; TRBD1 agrees at 7 bases. Losses at the gene ends were 6 bases for V and 2 bases for J; bases not matched to a gene: 3. Germline V gene lookup returns CDR1 SQVTM and CDR2 ANQGSEA. This CDR3 spans 13 amino acids. The CDR3 sequence: CSVTGQTNEKLFF. Written as DNA, the CDR3 is TGCAGCGTGACGGGACAGACTAATGAAAAACTGTTTTTT.

CDR3 protein: CASSWSGVEQYF. The CDR3 region has the DNA TGTGCCAGCAGTTGGTCCGGTGTCGAGCAGTACTTC. The chain links TRBV2 to TRBJ2-7; no definite D call. V lost 5 bases to trimming and J lost 6 bases, with 11 bases between them. CDR1 is SNHLY, CDR2 FYNNEI, per germline. The CDR3 totals 12 residues.

The rearrangement uses TRBV29-1 and TRBJ2-1, with a tentative D call TRBD2 (5 bases). V gave up 3 bases and J gave up 3 bases, with 9 bases separating them. The CDR3 consists of 13 residues. Germline CDR1 SQVTM, CDR2 ANQGSEA. The CDR3 spells CSVEGTSYNEQFF. In nucleotides, the CDR3 is TGCAGCGTTGAGGGTACTAGCTACAATGAGCAGTTCTTC.

The gene calls are TRBV6-5 and TRBJ1-2; a possible D gene is TRBD1 (6 bases). The germline gives CDR1 MNHEY, CDR2 SVGAGI. The CDR3 loop spans 16 amino acids. The V gene lost 3 bases and the J gene lost 2 bases, with 16 bases spanning the gap. In nucleotides, the CDR3 is TGTGCCAGCAGTTATTCCCGGACAGAATCCAACTATGGCTACACCTTC. Translated: CASSYSRTESNYGYTF.

This chain uses TRBV6-5 with TRBJ2-7; TRBD1 matches at 9 bases. The germline gives CDR1 MNHEY, CDR2 SVGAGI. The CDR3 covers 15 residues. The trim removed 0 bases at V and 8 bases at J, leaving 8 bases unmatched. The CDR3 region has the DNA TGTGCCAGCAGTTACTCAGTCTGGGACAGGGAAAAGCAGTACTTC. Residues: CASSYSVWDREKQYF.

In its sample, this clonotype was seen once. This chain links TRBV10-3 with TRBJ2-7; D possibly corresponds to TRBD1 (6 bases). Trimming shortened V by 4 bases and J by 3 bases, and 16 bases separated the two germline ends. Germline V gene data show CDR1 as ENHRY and CDR2 as SYGVKD. CDR3 size: 15 residues. In DNA, the CDR3 is TGTGCCATCAGTGTGGGGCAGGGGATGAACTACGAGCAGTACTTC. This gives the protein CAISVGQGMNYEQYF.

The rearrangement joins TRBV20-1 to TRBJ2-2; no clear D gene. Germline lookup yields CDR1 DFQATT and CDR2 SNEGSKA (reference sequence). CDR3 length: 14 residues. The ends were cut back, 3 bases at V and 2 bases at J, with 10 bases in the middle. The CDR3 protein is CSARKDGNTGELFF. CDR3 nucleotides: TGCAGTGCTAGGAAGGATGGTAACACCGGGGAGCTGTTTTTT.

The CDR3 sequence: CSAQGRASGRWEQFF. CDR3 sequence (DNA): TGCAGTGCTCAAGGGAGGGCTAGCGGGAGATGGGAGCAGTTCTTC. The V and J genes are TRBV20-1 and TRBJ2-1; 10 bases are shared with TRBD2. This CDR3 has 15 residues. With V trimmed by 5 bases and J by 10 bases, 14 bases remained unmatched. Germline V gene sequence: CDR1 DFQATT, CDR2 SNEGSKA (reference sequence).

The chain has TRBV5-6 and TRBJ1-1; 8 nucleotides line up with TRBD1. V lost 4 bases to trimming and J lost 1 base; unmatched junction nucleotides: 6. This CDR3 region has 15 residues. Per the germline V gene, CDR1 is SGHDT and CDR2 is YYEEEE. This CDR3 is CASSEQTGENTEAFF. The CDR3 DNA follows: TGTGCCAGCAGCGAGCAGACAGGGGAGAACACTGAAGCTTTCTTT.

The chain combines TRBV7-9 with TRBJ2-1, with 10 positions matching TRBD2. The V gene end was trimmed by 3 bases and the J gene end by 4 bases; junction bases not matched to a gene: 6. Germline V CDR1 and CDR2: SEHNR, FQNEAQ (reference sequence). This CDR3 is built from 16 residues. This chain's CDR3 is CASSFQAGGPYNEQFF. The CDR3, as DNA: TGTGCCAGCAGCTTCCAAGCGGGAGGGCCGTACAATGAGCAGTTCTTC.

V is TRBV4-3 and J is TRBJ2-7; perhaps TRBD1 as D (6 bases). The CDR3 runs to 14 residues. The germline V gene encodes CDR1 LGHNA and CDR2 YSLEER. Deletions cut 1 base from V and 2 bases from J, with 9 bases between. CDR3 sequence: CASSQAGVPYEQYF. CDR3 nucleotide sequence: TGCGCCAGCAGCCAAGCAGGGGTTCCCTACGAGCAGTACTTC.

The chain combines TRBV20-1 with TRBJ1-1; possible D gene TRBD1, 5 bases. This CDR3 is built from 14 residues. In germline, CDR1 is DFQATT, CDR2 SNEGSKA (reference sequence). V was shortened by 0 bases and J by 4 bases, with 12 bases between the two germline ends. The CDR3 nucleotides read TGCAGTGCTAGAGATTCGGGGGGAGTCACTGAAGCTTTCTTT. Its protein product is CSARDSGGVTEAFF.

The chain links TRBV6-5 to TRBJ1-5, with 10 positions matching TRBD1. The CDR3 has 20 residues. Looked up from germline, CDR1 is MNHEY and CDR2 is SVGAGI. The junction had 17 bases not matched to a gene; V was cut back by 2 bases and J by 4 bases. The CDR3 nucleotides are TGTGCCAGCAGTTACAAACCCGGGGACAGGGGTAAAGTAAGGAATCAGCCCCAGCATTTT. Translated, it gives CASSYKPGDRGKVRNQPQHF.

The chain has TRBV30 and TRBJ2-3; perhaps TRBD2 as D (5 bases). Germline loops: CDR1 GTSNPN, CDR2 SVGIG (reference sequence). This CDR3 is built from 15 residues. The V and J ends lost 2 bases and 2 bases respectively, with 14 bases between them. The CDR3 reads CAWSPLGLPTDTQYF. The DNA of the CDR3 is TGTGCCTGGAGTCCTCTAGGACTTCCCACAGATACGCAGTATTTT.

The rearrangement joins TRBV5-1 to TRBJ2-3, with a weak D call TRBD2 (6 bases). The CDR3 spans 16 residues. V dropped 7 bases and J dropped 5 bases, with 23 bases sitting between them. The germline gives CDR1 SGHRS, CDR2 YFSETQ. As DNA, the CDR3 is TGCGCCAGCGGGCCTTCTTCATCCGCGCGGGAAGATACGCAGTATTTT. Its translation: CASGPSSSAREDTQYF.

The J gene is TRBJ1-5, the V gene TRBV7-2; 10 bases line up with TRBD1. The CDR3 has 15 residues. Germline CDR1 is SGHTA and CDR2 is FQGNSA. The trim removed 5 bases at V and 6 bases at J, leaving 7 bases unmatched. The CDR3 spells CASSPRQGAGQPQHF. CDR3 sequence (DNA): TGTGCCAGCAGCCCCCGACAGGGGGCAGGTCAGCCCCAGCATTTT.

The rearrangement uses TRBV5-1 and TRBJ2-1; 15 bases match TRBD2. There are 16 residues in the CDR3. Germline V gene data show CDR1 as SGHRS and CDR2 as YFSETQ. With V trimmed by 4 bases and J by 6 bases, 5 bases remained unmatched. This CDR3 reads CASSQGLAGGVNEQFF. CDR3 nucleotide sequence: TGCGCCAGCAGCCAGGGACTAGCGGGAGGTGTCAATGAGCAGTTCTTC. The whole variable domain, filled in from reference TRBV5-1 and TRBJ2-1, reads KAGVTQTPRYLIKTRGQQVTLSCSPISGHRSVSWYQQTPGQGLQFLFEYFSETQRNKGNFPGRFSGRQFSNSRSEMNVSTLELGDSALYLCASSQGLAGGVNEQFFGPGTRLTVL.